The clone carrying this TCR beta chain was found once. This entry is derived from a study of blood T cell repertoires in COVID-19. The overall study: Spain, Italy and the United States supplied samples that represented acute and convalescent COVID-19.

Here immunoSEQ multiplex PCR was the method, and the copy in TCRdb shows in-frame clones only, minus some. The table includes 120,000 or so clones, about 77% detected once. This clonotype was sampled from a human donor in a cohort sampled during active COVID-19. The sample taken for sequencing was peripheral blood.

CDR3 nucleotides: TGTGCCAGCAGCTCAGGACAGGGGCGCACTGAAGCTTTCTTT. Protein: CASSSGQGRTEAFF. This chain connects TRBV11-1 to TRBJ1-1; 9 nucleotides agree with TRBD1. The length of the CDR3 is 14 residues. CDR1 and CDR2 from the germline V gene are SGHAT and FQDESV (reference sequence). Unmatched junction bases numbered 4, after V lost 4 bases and J lost 4 bases.